Listed below are T cell receptor beta chains from one sample, sequenced in a study of human thymus T cells. Repertoires were generated with immunoSEQ multiplex PCR, while TCRdb's copy carries only in-frame clones and drops some. The profile shows some 130,000 clones, more than 90% of them singletons. Source material: thymus tissue. These receptors all stem from a boy younger than two with a congenital heart defect but otherwise immunologically healthy. Both conserved end residues are part of each CDR3. The order of the fields is J gene, clone size, V gene, D gene, CDR3 protein, CDR3 DNA. A D gene is named only where the DNA matches it firmly. Only some rows state a clone size, as once, few, many or a class for expanded clones.

j_call: TRBJ2-5; clone_size: NA; v_call: TRBV7-9; d_call: TRBD2; cdr3_aa: CASSPWTSGGRETQYF; cdr3_nt: TGTGCCAGCAGCCCCTGGACTAGCGGGGGGCGAGAGACCCAGTACTTC
j_call: TRBJ2-7; clone_size: NA; v_call: TRBV27; d_call: TRBD1; cdr3_aa: CASSSLRDRGPRKHEQYF; cdr3_nt: TGTGCCAGCAGTTCCCTCCGGGACAGGGGGCCTAGGAAGCACGAGCAGTACTTC
j_call: TRBJ2-1; clone_size: NA; v_call: TRBV11-3; d_call: TRBD2; cdr3_aa: CASSYSGGNYNEQFF; cdr3_nt: TGTGCCAGCAGCTATAGCGGGGGGAACTACAATGAGCAGTTCTTC
j_call: TRBJ1-1; clone_size: NA; v_call: TRBV27; d_call: TRBD1; cdr3_aa: CASSAQGGYTEAFF; cdr3_nt: TGTGCCAGCAGTGCACAGGGGGGGTACACTGAAGCTTTCTTT
j_call: TRBJ2-2; clone_size: NA; v_call: TRBV15; d_call: NA; cdr3_aa: CATSRDRRDGELFF; cdr3_nt: TGTGCCACCAGCAGAGATAGAAGGGACGGGGAGCTGTTTTTT
j_call: TRBJ2-2; clone_size: NA; v_call: TRBV9; d_call: TRBD1; cdr3_aa: CASSLGGTGGPNTGELFF; cdr3_nt: TGTGCCAGCAGTTTAGGCGGGACAGGGGGACCGAACACCGGGGAGCTGTTTTTT
j_call: TRBJ1-3; clone_size: NA; v_call: TRBV7-9; d_call: NA; cdr3_aa: CAIGPGAIYF; cdr3_nt: TGTGCCATCGGGCCCGGTGCCATATATTTT
j_call: TRBJ1-4; clone_size: NA; v_call: TRBV9; d_call: TRBD1; cdr3_aa: CASSSLRGEKLFF; cdr3_nt: TGTGCCAGCAGCTCCCTCAGGGGGGAAAAACTGTTTTTT
j_call: TRBJ1-2; clone_size: NA; v_call: TRBV19; d_call: NA; cdr3_aa: CASSIPGMAGYTF; cdr3_nt: TGTGCCAGTAGTATCCCAGGGATGGCTGGCTACACCTTC
j_call: TRBJ2-2; clone_size: NA; v_call: TRBV30; d_call: NA; cdr3_aa: CAWLGTGELFF; cdr3_nt: TGTGCCTGGCTCGGGACCGGGGAGCTGTTTTTT
j_call: TRBJ2-7; clone_size: NA; v_call: TRBV12-5; d_call: NA; cdr3_aa: CASGPPHGEQYF; cdr3_nt: TGTGCTAGTGGTCCCCCCCATGGGGAGCAGTACTTC
j_call: TRBJ1-1; clone_size: NA; v_call: TRBV5-8; d_call: NA; cdr3_aa: CASSPRSFGEAFF; cdr3_nt: TGTGCCAGCAGCCCAAGGTCCTTTGGTGAAGCTTTCTTT
j_call: TRBJ1-1; clone_size: NA; v_call: TRBV5-8; d_call: NA; cdr3_aa: CASSPLAGTAEAFF; cdr3_nt: TGTGCCAGCAGCCCCCTCGCAGGGACGGCTGAAGCTTTCTTT
j_call: TRBJ1-2; clone_size: NA; v_call: TRBV30; d_call: NA; cdr3_aa: CAWSTSARGYTF; cdr3_nt: TGTGCCTGGAGTACCTCCGCCAGGGGCTACACCTTC
j_call: TRBJ1-6; clone_size: few; v_call: TRBV6-1; d_call: NA; cdr3_aa: CASSEAPPLHF; cdr3_nt: TGTGCCAGCAGTGAAGCGCCCCCCCTCCACTTT
j_call: TRBJ2-1; clone_size: NA; v_call: TRBV10-1; d_call: TRBD2; cdr3_aa: CASSPQTSGVPYNEQFF; cdr3_nt: TGCGCCAGCAGCCCCCAGACTAGCGGGGTCCCATACAATGAGCAGTTCTTC
j_call: TRBJ1-1; clone_size: NA; v_call: TRBV4-3; d_call: NA; cdr3_aa: CASSQEGPPEVTEAFF; cdr3_nt: TGCGCCAGCAGCCAAGAAGGTCCCCCCGAGGTCACTGAAGCTTTCTTT
j_call: TRBJ2-1; clone_size: NA; v_call: TRBV27; d_call: TRBD2; cdr3_aa: CASSLGAASGGSPYNEQFF; cdr3_nt: TGTGCCAGCAGTTTGGGGGCGGCTAGCGGGGGGTCGCCCTACAATGAGCAGTTCTTC
j_call: TRBJ1-3; clone_size: NA; v_call: TRBV4-2; d_call: NA; cdr3_aa: CASSQDLNRESGNTIYF; cdr3_nt: TGTGCCAGCAGCCAAGACTTGAATCGGGAATCTGGAAACACCATATATTTT
j_call: TRBJ1-2; clone_size: NA; v_call: TRBV19; d_call: TRBD1; cdr3_aa: CASSISNRGSYGYTF; cdr3_nt: TGTGCCAGTAGTATCTCAAACAGGGGGAGCTATGGCTACACCTTC
j_call: TRBJ1-1; clone_size: NA; v_call: TRBV5-1; d_call: NA; cdr3_aa: CASSTPTVGGEAFF; cdr3_nt: TGCGCCAGCAGCACGCCGACGGTTGGAGGTGAAGCTTTCTTT
j_call: TRBJ2-4; clone_size: NA; v_call: TRBV28; d_call: TRBD1; cdr3_aa: CASSFLYHYDRGENIQYF; cdr3_nt: TGTGCCAGCAGTTTCCTCTACCACTACGACAGGGGGGAAAACATTCAGTACTTC
j_call: TRBJ2-7; clone_size: NA; v_call: TRBV30; d_call: TRBD1; cdr3_aa: CAWSSTGEVYEQYF; cdr3_nt: TGTGCCTGGAGTTCGACAGGGGAGGTGTACGAGCAGTACTTC
j_call: TRBJ1-4; clone_size: NA; v_call: TRBV7-9; d_call: NA; cdr3_aa: CASSSRRTPGEKLFF; cdr3_nt: TGTGCCAGCAGCTCACGGCGGACACCGGGGGAAAAACTGTTTTTT
j_call: TRBJ2-5; clone_size: NA; v_call: TRBV4-3; d_call: TRBD1; cdr3_aa: CASSQAQGAPLETQYF; cdr3_nt: TGCGCCAGCAGCCAAGCACAGGGGGCTCCGTTAGAGACCCAGTACTTC
j_call: TRBJ1-1; clone_size: NA; v_call: TRBV4-1; d_call: NA; cdr3_aa: CASSPLQSWGPNTEAFF; cdr3_nt: TGCGCCAGCAGCCCCTTACAGTCCTGGGGGCCTAACACTGAAGCTTTCTTT
j_call: TRBJ1-4; clone_size: NA; v_call: TRBV28; d_call: NA; cdr3_aa: CASSRNGTQGGKLFF; cdr3_nt: TGTGCCAGCAGCCGCAACGGGACCCAAGGGGGAAAACTGTTTTTT
j_call: TRBJ1-3; clone_size: NA; v_call: TRBV14; d_call: NA; cdr3_aa: CASSQGGSPLPGSGNTIYF; cdr3_nt: TGTGCCAGCAGCCAAGGGGGGAGCCCCCTCCCTGGCTCTGGAAACACCATATATTTT
j_call: TRBJ1-2; clone_size: NA; v_call: TRBV4-3; d_call: NA; cdr3_aa: CASSQDGRHPCGYTF; cdr3_nt: TGCGCCAGCAGCCAAGACGGCAGGCACCCGTGTGGCTACACCTTC
j_call: TRBJ2-3; clone_size: NA; v_call: TRBV2; d_call: TRBD2; cdr3_aa: CASTGGDTQYF; cdr3_nt: TGTGCCAGCACGGGGGGAGATACGCAGTATTTT